The clone carrying this T cell receptor (beta chain) was found once. The antigen is undetermined. Germline assignment: CDR1 SQVTM and CDR2 ANQGSEA. The CDR3 loop spans 12 amino acids. Trimming took off 4 bases at V and 7 bases at J, with 11 bases between the two ends. This entry belongs to a study of cytomegalovirus exposure and HLA in healthy donors. Regarding the study as a whole: Among TCR beta chains of equal frequency, HLA-associated ones were more clonally expanded in a later analysis. Several of the most significant clusters were apparently associated with common viral pathogens in a later analysis.

Nominally healthy donors were sampled, though unrecorded immune exposures were likely. PCR used 60 Vbeta primers and 13 Jbeta primers. Libraries were prepared by immunoSEQ multiplex PCR; TCRdb keeps only in-frame clonotypes and omits some of them. The data hold approximately 110,000 clones, with over 65% observed a single time. Sequencing input: PBMCs. The sequence came from a man aged 35-49 years in good health and CMV-seropositive. V and J are TRBV29-1 and TRBJ2-1; tentatively, D is TRBD1 (5 bases). CDR3 region: CSVGQGRNEQFF. The CDR3 DNA reads TGCAGCGTTGGGCAGGGCCGTAATGAGCAGTTCTTC.